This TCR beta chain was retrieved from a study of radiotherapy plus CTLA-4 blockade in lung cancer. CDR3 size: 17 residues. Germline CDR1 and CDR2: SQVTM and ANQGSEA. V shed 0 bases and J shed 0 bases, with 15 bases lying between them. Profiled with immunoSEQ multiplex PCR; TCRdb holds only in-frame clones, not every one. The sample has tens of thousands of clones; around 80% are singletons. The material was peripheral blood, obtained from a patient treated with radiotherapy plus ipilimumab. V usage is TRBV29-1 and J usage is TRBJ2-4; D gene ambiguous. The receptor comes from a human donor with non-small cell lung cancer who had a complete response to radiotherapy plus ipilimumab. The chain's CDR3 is CSVEDRTGLLAKNIQYF. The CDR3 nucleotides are TGCAGCGTTGAAGATCGGACCGGGCTCCTAGCCAAAAACATTCAGTACTTC.